These 25 T cell receptor beta chains came from one sample sequenced in a study of blood T cell repertoires in COVID-19. TCRdb's table, derived via immunoSEQ multiplex PCR, lists solely in-frame clones and lacks some. The top ten clones hold roughly 12% of a sample with 70,000 or so clones, 75% to 90% of them seen once. The sample taken for sequencing was peripheral blood. The receptor source for this set is a man between 45 and 60 years old with COVID-19, enrolled during active disease.

The sample holds a few counts of this clone. The genes are TRBV7-2 and TRBJ2-3; unclear D gene. Trimming removed 5 bases at V and 5 bases at J, with 11 bases between. This CDR3 is 13 amino acids long. Germline CDR1 is SGHTA and CDR2 is FQGNSA. CDR3 residues: CASSLSSLDTQYF. The CDR3 DNA sequence: TGTGCCAGCAGCCTTTCGTCCTTAGATACGCAGTATTTT.

The chain has TRBV6-1 and TRBJ1-2; D unclear. CDR3 length: 13 residues. Trimming left V 3 bases short and J 7 bases short, with 12 bases between. Germline V gene data show CDR1 as MNHNS and CDR2 as SASEGT. The CDR3 region is CASSDGGMSGYTF. CDR3 in DNA: TGTGCCAGCAGTGACGGAGGGATGAGTGGCTACACCTTC.

The chain is built from TRBV19 and TRBJ2-7; 7 nucleotides align to TRBD1. The V gene's germline CDR1 is LNHDA and CDR2 SQIVND (reference sequence). The CDR3 has 16 amino acids. V was pared by 0 bases and J by 3 bases, with 8 bases of the junction left unmatched. In nucleotides, the CDR3 is TGTGCCAGTAGTATAGATCCCCGGACAGGTCTCTACGAGCAGTACTTC. This codes for CASSIDPRTGLYEQYF.

J is TRBJ2-3 and V is TRBV4-1; D is possibly TRBD2 (5 bases). Germline assignment: CDR1 MGHRA and CDR2 YSYEKL. Trimming took off 5 bases at V and 5 bases at J, with 23 bases between the two ends. The CDR3 loop spans 17 amino acids. The CDR3 DNA follows: TGCGCCAGCAGCGCCGCCAACCGGGAACTACTTTTAGATACGCAGTATTTT. It specifies CASSAANRELLLDTQYF.

The gene calls are TRBV6-5 and TRBJ1-4, with 7 nucleotides matching TRBD1. The CDR3 loop spans 14 amino acids. Germline CDR1 reads MNHEY; CDR2 reads SVGAGI. Losses at the gene ends were 6 bases for V and 3 bases for J; bases not matched to a gene: 4. CDR3 sequence: CASRGQPANEKLFF. The DNA of the CDR3 is TGTGCCAGCAGGGGACAGCCAGCTAATGAAAAACTGTTTTTT.

The chain couples TRBV27 to TRBJ2-7; 8 nucleotides agree with TRBD1. The CDR3 length is 16 residues. Germline V gene lookup returns CDR1 MNHEY and CDR2 SMNVEV (reference sequence). The V gene end was trimmed by 5 bases and the J gene end by 0 bases; junction bases not matched to a gene: 9. CDR3: CASSQRGTGHSYEQYF. The CDR3, as DNA: TGTGCCAGCAGTCAAAGGGGGACAGGCCACTCCTACGAGCAGTACTTC.

J is TRBJ2-3 and V is TRBV3-1 (or the pseudogene TRBV3-2); 13 positions agree with TRBD2. The CDR3 has 15 amino acids. With 3 bases clipped from V and 14 bases from J, the junction kept 11 bases outside the gene matches. Germline CDR1 and CDR2: LGHDT and YNNKEL (reference sequence). The CDR3 is CASSQAGTSGKERYF. The CDR3 nucleotides read TGTGCCAGCAGCCAGGCCGGGACTAGCGGGAAAGAGAGGTATTTT.

The chain joins TRBV28 to TRBJ2-1; no reliable D call. Looked up from germline, CDR1 is MDHEN and CDR2 is SYDVKM. V was shortened by 2 bases and J by 5 bases, with 10 bases between the two germline ends. The CDR3 consists of 14 residues. The CDR3 DNA is TGTGCCAGCAGTTTACGGGTCCCCGACAATGAGCAGTTCTTC. Residues: CASSLRVPDNEQFF.

This rearrangement joins TRBV5-4 to TRBJ1-6; 10 bases line up with TRBD1. V gave up 3 bases and J gave up 7 bases; unmatched junction bases: 7. In germline, CDR1 is SGHNT, CDR2 YYREEE (reference sequence). The CDR3 runs to 16 residues. The CDR3 sequence is CASSSAGTGENSPLHF. As DNA, the CDR3 is TGTGCCAGCAGCTCTGCCGGGACAGGGGAAAATTCACCCCTCCACTTT. Full variable domain (outside the CDR3, taken from reference TRBV5-4 and TRBJ1-6): ETGVTQSPTHLIKTRGQQVTLRCSSQSGHNTVSWYQQALGQGPQFIFQYYREEENGRGNFPPRFSGLQFPNYSSELNVNALELDDSALYLCASSSAGTGENSPLHFGNGTRLTVT.

This clone came up a few times. The CDR3 here is CASGQGGKETQYF. The CDR3 nucleotides read TGTGCTAGTGGCCAAGGGGGAAAAGAGACCCAGTACTTC. The chain joins TRBV12-5 to TRBJ2-5; perhaps TRBD1 as D (6 bases). Germline CDR1 reads LGHNT; CDR2 reads FRNRAP. The CDR3 totals 13 residues. V lost 6 bases and J 3 bases, leaving 11 bases between the germline ends. Full variable domain (rest looked up from reference TRBV12-5 and TRBJ2-5): DARVTQTPRHKVTEMGQEVTMRCQPILGHNTVFWYRQTMMQGLELLAYFRNRAPLDDSGMPKDRFSAEMPDATLATLKIQPSEPRDSAVYFCASGQGGKETQYFGPGTRLLVL.

This chain connects TRBV6-1 to TRBJ1-5; possible D gene TRBD1, 6 bases. The CDR3 runs to 16 residues. V shed 2 bases and J shed 2 bases, with 13 bases lying between them. Germline V gene data show CDR1 as MNHNS and CDR2 as SASEGT. The CDR3 protein is CASSESPGQRNQPQHF. The CDR3, as DNA: TGTGCCAGCAGTGAAAGCCCGGGACAACGCAATCAGCCCCAGCATTTT.

The rearrangement links TRBV11-1 to TRBJ2-7; 8 positions match TRBD1. The ends lost 3 bases at V and 5 bases at J; junction bases unmatched: 12. The CDR3 is 16 residues long. Germline V lookup: CDR1 SGHAT, CDR2 FQDESV (reference sequence). CDR3 residues: CASSLGDRGFIHEQYF. Written as DNA, the CDR3 is TGTGCCAGCAGCTTGGGCGACAGGGGATTTATCCACGAGCAGTACTTC. Drawing the rest from reference TRBV11-1 and TRBJ2-7, the complete variable domain is EAEVAQSPRYKITEKSQAVAFWCDPISGHATLYWYRQILGQGPELLVQFQDESVVDDSQLPKDRFSAERLKGVDSTLKIQPAELGDSAMYLCASSLGDRGFIHEQYFGPGTRLTVT.

This chain links TRBV6-5 with TRBJ2-3; the D gene is possibly TRBD2 (5 bases). Looked up from germline, CDR1 is MNHEY and CDR2 is SVGAGI. This CDR3 is 16 amino acids long. Between the trimmed V and J ends, which lost 2 bases and 0 bases, there was a span of 12 bases. Written as DNA, the CDR3 is TGTGCCAGCAGTTACCTGGGAGCCCTAAGCACAGATACGCAGTATTTT. Encoded protein: CASSYLGALSTDTQYF.

This clone has a handful of counts. This rearrangement joins TRBV5-6 to TRBJ2-2; 8 bases are a match to TRBD1. The V and J ends lost 1 base and 8 bases, in that order; junction bases with no gene match: 7. CDR3 length: 15 amino acids. Germline assignment: CDR1 SGHDT and CDR2 YYEEEE. The CDR3 loop reads CASSLWDRMSGELFF. CDR3 nucleotide sequence: TGTGCCAGCAGCTTGTGGGACAGGATGTCTGGGGAGCTGTTTTTT.

The chain is built from TRBV5-8 and TRBJ1-6; D may be TRBD1 (6 bases). The CDR3 covers 17 residues. Per the germline V gene, CDR1 is SGHTS and CDR2 is YDEGEE. Deletions cut 3 bases from V and 0 bases from J, with 13 bases between. The CDR3 region has the DNA TGTGCCAGCAGCTCCCGGACAGAGAGCTCCTATAATTCACCCCTCCACTTT. Translating gives CASSSRTESSYNSPLHF.

The table lists this clone with a count of one. V gene TRBV5-4 combines with J gene TRBJ2-7; no reliable D call. V shed 1 base and J shed 0 bases, with 5 bases lying between them. CDR3 length: 13 amino acids. Germline CDR1 and CDR2: SGHNT and YYREEE (reference sequence). CDR3 coding DNA: TGTGCCAGCAGCTTGCCAAACTCCTACGAGCAGTACTTC. This encodes CASSLPNSYEQYF.

The V call is TRBV28, the J call TRBJ2-7; TRBD2 aligns across 9 bases. This CDR3 has 16 residues. CDR1 and CDR2 from the germline V gene are MDHEN and SYDVKM. V trimming: 5 bases; J trimming: 0 bases; junction bases outside the gene matches: 8. DNA of the CDR3: TGTGCCAGCAGTCCCCTTAGACTAGCGGCCTCCTACGAGCAGTACTTC. It is translated as CASSPLRLAASYEQYF.

This clone was detected a few times. The chain joins TRBV5-1 to TRBJ2-7, with 8 bases identical to TRBD2. The J segment lost 3 bases and the V segment lost 3 bases, leaving 8 bases of the junction unmatched. The length of the CDR3 is 15 residues. Germline CDR1 is SGHRS and CDR2 is YFSETQ. The CDR3 DNA follows: TGCGCCAGCAGCTGGGATGCGAGCGGGGGCTACGAGCAGTACTTC. As protein: CASSWDASGGYEQYF.

J is TRBJ1-5 and V is TRBV15; D is uncertain. The germline gives CDR1 LNHNV, CDR2 YYDKDF (reference sequence). V gave up 0 bases and J gave up 4 bases, with 7 bases separating them. This CDR3 comprises 14 residues. The CDR3 loop is CATSRDIANQPQHF. The CDR3 coding sequence is TGTGCCACCAGCAGAGATATAGCGAATCAGCCCCAGCATTTT.

This clone was counted a few times. The V and J genes are TRBV3-1 (or the pseudogene TRBV3-2) and TRBJ2-1; D might be TRBD2 (6 bases). Germline V gene sequence: CDR1 LGHDT, CDR2 YNNKEL (reference sequence). The CDR3 loop spans 13 amino acids. V lost 5 bases and J lost 6, with 11 bases in between. In DNA form, the CDR3 reads TGTGCCAGCAGCTCCCTGGGGGGCAATGAGCAGTTCTTC. Amino acids: CASSSLGGNEQFF.

V is TRBV10-2 and J is TRBJ1-1; 8 bases match TRBD1. Trimming took 7 bases from V and 1 from J; bases not matched to a gene: 5. In germline, CDR1 is WSHSY, CDR2 SAAADI. This CDR3 has 14 amino acids. The CDR3 protein is CASTGGTGNTEAFF. The CDR3 DNA follows: TGCGCCAGCACAGGAGGGACAGGGAACACTGAAGCTTTCTTT.

The genes are TRBV11-2 and TRBJ2-7; tentatively, D is TRBD1 (6 bases). V was clipped by 3 bases and J by 5 bases, with 8 bases between them. CDR1 is SGHAT, CDR2 FQNNGV, per germline. The CDR3 sequence is 12 residues long. CDR3 bases: TGTGCCAGCAGCTTTACAGGGAACGAGCAGTACTTC. Encoded protein: CASSFTGNEQYF.

This chain connects TRBV18 to TRBJ2-1, with 9 bases identical to TRBD1. The germline V gene has CDR1 KGHSH and CDR2 LQKENI. This CDR3 comprises 16 residues. The V segment lost 3 bases and the J segment 5 bases; nucleotides outside the gene matches: 8. The CDR3 DNA sequence: TGTGCCAGCTCACCGGGACAGGGTCTGGGCAACAATGAGCAGTTCTTC. This codes for CASSPGQGLGNNEQFF.

The DNA of the CDR3 is TGTGCCAGCAGCCCCCCCGGAGGACTAGCGGGGGACTCCTACAATGAGCAGTTCTTC. Its translation is CASSPPGGLAGDSYNEQFF. The rearrangement joins TRBV2 to TRBJ2-1, with 13 bases identical to TRBD2. V was clipped by 6 bases and J by 0 bases; unmatched bases: 11. From germline, CDR1 is SNHLY and CDR2 FYNNEI. The CDR3 has 19 amino acids.

The chain has TRBV7-8 and TRBJ2-1, with 11 bases fitting TRBD2. Germline CDR1 and CDR2: SGHVS and FQNEAQ. The length of the CDR3 is 17 residues. The V and J ends lost 4 bases and 4 bases, in that order; junction bases with no gene match: 9. The CDR3 bases are TGTGCCAGCAGCTCGGATAGCGGGAGGGTCGCGTACAATGAGCAGTTCTTC. This translates into CASSSDSGRVAYNEQFF.